This TCR beta chain was sequenced during a study of technical replicates of blood from several donors. The table came from immunoSEQ multiplex PCR; TCRdb's copy has only in-frame clones and leaves some out. The table lists over 70,000 clones, approximately 96% of them singletons. Germline assignment: CDR1 SNHLY and CDR2 FYNNEI. This CDR3 spans 17 amino acids. The junction had 9 bases not matched to a gene; V was cut back by 4 bases and J by 2 bases. V usage is TRBV2 and J usage is TRBJ2-5; 11 positions match TRBD2. Sequencing was performed on T cells isolated from PBMCs. The origin of this receptor is a human donor in good health. The CDR3 is CASSVTVRTSGQETQYF. CDR3 coding DNA: TGTGCCAGCAGTGTAACCGTTAGGACTAGCGGGCAAGAGACCCAGTACTTC.